These 18 T cell receptor beta chains originate from one sample sequenced in a study of shared clonotypes between healthy human individuals. CD8 cells regarded as naive lacked CD45RO, were positively chosen for CCR7, and omitted terminally differentiated effector memory CD45RA+ cells. Only in-frame clones appear in the TCRdb table, and some are missing; sequencing was by immunoSEQ multiplex PCR. The sample has about 2 million clones; about 95% are singletons. The sample was naive CD8+ T cells sorted from blood. These TCRs come from a man younger than 30 in good health.

The chain uses TRBV6-5 and TRBJ2-7; 7 bases are shared with TRBD1. V gave up 2 bases and J gave up 7 bases; unmatched junction bases: 8. This CDR3 is built from 14 residues. Germline V gene sequence: CDR1 MNHEY, CDR2 SVGAGI. The CDR3 spells CASSYGDRPTEQYF. The DNA for the CDR3 is TGTGCCAGCAGTTACGGGGACAGACCTACGGAGCAGTACTTC.

This rearrangement joins TRBV30 to TRBJ1-4; D might be TRBD1 (6 bases). This CDR3 contains 13 residues. V was shortened by 7 bases and J by 4 bases, with 13 bases between the two germline ends. Germline loops: CDR1 GTSNPN, CDR2 SVGIG (reference sequence). In DNA, the CDR3 is TGTGCCTCTTCGGACAGCCTTAATGAAAAACTGTTTTTT. Translating gives CASSDSLNEKLFF.

The chain is built from TRBV6-5 and TRBJ1-1; D remains ambiguous. The CDR3 is made up of 13 amino acids. Trimming took off 0 bases at V and 5 bases at J, with 7 bases between the two ends. Per germline, CDR1 MNHEY and CDR2 SVGAGI. The CDR3 reads CASSYSSVTEAFF. The CDR3 DNA is TGTGCCAGCAGTTACTCCTCCGTTACTGAAGCTTTCTTT.

V gene TRBV5-6 combines with J gene TRBJ2-5, with 7 bases matching TRBD1. Germline CDR1 is SGHDT and CDR2 is YYEEEE. CDR3 length: 16 amino acids. V gave up 0 bases and J gave up 4 bases; unmatched junction bases: 9. CDR3 sequence (DNA): TGTGCCAGCAGCTTGGAAATCAGGGGGAATTCAGAGACCCAGTACTTC. Protein product: CASSLEIRGNSETQYF.

Regarding this clone: This sample also contains other DNA sequences that code for the same CDR3. The J gene is TRBJ2-3, the V gene TRBV9, with 11 bases matching TRBD2. With 2 bases clipped from V and 6 bases from J, the junction kept 2 bases outside the gene matches. Germline V gene sequence: CDR1 SGDLS, CDR2 YYNGEE. The CDR3 runs 14 residues. The CDR3 here is CASSVSGGVDTQYF. In nucleotides, the CDR3 is TGTGCCAGCAGCGTTAGCGGGGGGGTTGATACGCAGTATTTT. Full variable domain (outside the CDR3, taken from reference TRBV9 and TRBJ2-3): DSGVTQTPKHLITATGQRVTLRCSPRSGDLSVYWYQQSLDQGLQFLIQYYNGEERAKGNILERFSAQQFPDLHSELNLSSLELGDSALYFCASSVSGGVDTQYFGPGTRLTVL.

The chain joins TRBV11-2 to TRBJ2-2; D is possibly TRBD1 (5 bases). The CDR3 extends over 14 amino acids. Trimming left V 8 bases short and J 1 base short, with 11 bases between. Germline V gene lookup returns CDR1 SGHAT and CDR2 FQNNGV. The chain's CDR3 is CASLGQGNTGELFF. The CDR3 bases are TGTGCCAGCCTGGGGCAGGGGAACACCGGGGAGCTGTTTTTT.

This clone has ten or more counts. In nucleotides, the CDR3 is TGTGCCAGCATCTCCGGTGGCAGTTATACTGAGCAGTACTTC. As protein: CASISGGSYTEQYF. The rearrangement uses TRBV11-2 and TRBJ2-7; D gene unclear. V was trimmed by 7 bases and J by 7 bases, leaving 20 bases between them. Germline assignment: CDR1 SGHAT and CDR2 FQNNGV. The CDR3 is made up of 14 amino acids.

J is TRBJ1-4 and V is TRBV5-6; no definite D call. This CDR3 has 13 amino acids. Germline V gene lookup returns CDR1 SGHDT and CDR2 YYEEEE. Trimming pared 0 bases from V and 8 bases from J, leaving 8 bases between. This CDR3 reads CASSLAQREKLFF. The CDR3 DNA is TGTGCCAGCAGCTTGGCTCAGAGAGAAAAACTGTTTTTT.

The rearrangement uses TRBV7-2 and TRBJ2-7; 9 bases match TRBD2. Germline V gives CDR1 SGHTA, CDR2 FQGNSA. The CDR3 length is 15 residues. V gave up 4 bases and J gave up 3 bases; unmatched junction bases: 7. CDR3 in amino acids: CASSSGLAEVYEQYF. CDR3 DNA sequence: TGTGCCAGCAGCTCGGGACTAGCAGAGGTCTACGAGCAGTACTTC. Full variable domain (missing parts from reference TRBV7-2 and TRBJ2-7): GAGVSQSPSNKVTEKGKDVELRCDPISGHTALYWYRQSLGQGLEFLIYFQGNSAPDKSGLPSDRFSAERTGGSVSTLTIQRTQQEDSAVYLCASSSGLAEVYEQYFGPGTRLTVT.

The chain links TRBV30 to TRBJ1-4, with TRBD1 identical over 8 bases. The germline V gene has CDR1 GTSNPN and CDR2 SVGIG (reference sequence). This CDR3 contains 20 residues. Germline trimming cut 1 base from V and 4 bases from J; bases unmatched to any gene: 20. CDR3 nucleotide sequence: TGTGCCTGGAGTGAATTCGGGACAGGATGGGGATCCGACGGTAATGAAAAACTGTTTTTT. This gives the protein CAWSEFGTGWGSDGNEKLFF.

V and J are TRBV19 and TRBJ2-2; D gene uncertain. Germline V gene lookup returns CDR1 LNHDA and CDR2 SQIVND (reference sequence). This CDR3 comprises 11 residues. The V and J ends lost 7 bases and 7 bases respectively, with 7 bases between them. DNA for the CDR3: TGTGCCAGTACCTTCCACGGGGAGCTGTTTTTT. It codes for CASTFHGELFF.

The CDR3 coding sequence is TGTGCCAGCAGTGAAGCACCGTGGACAGGGGACGCCTACTACGAGCAATTTCAGTACTTC. Encoded protein: CASSEAPWTGDAYYEQFQYF. The V call is TRBV2, the J call TRBJ2-7; 9 nucleotides agree with TRBD1. This CDR3 contains 20 residues. Germline trimming cut 0 bases from V and 10 bases from J; bases unmatched to any gene: 25. Per germline, CDR1 SNHLY and CDR2 FYNNEI.

The chain carries TRBV25-1 and TRBJ1-5; unclear D gene. Looked up from germline, CDR1 is MGHDK and CDR2 is SYGVNS. The CDR3 runs 14 residues. Trimming pared 3 bases from V and 1 base from J, leaving 7 bases between. CDR3 region: CASSDGLSNQPQHF. Here the CDR3 DNA reads TGTGCCAGCAGTGATGGGTTAAGCAATCAGCCCCAGCATTTT.

The chain joins TRBV5-6 to TRBJ2-7; D might be TRBD1 (6 bases). Germline CDR1 reads SGHDT; CDR2 reads YYEEEE. This CDR3 spans 14 amino acids. The V end was cut by 3 bases, the J end by 4 bases, with 14 bases between. The CDR3 loop reads CASSSGQLIYEQYF. The CDR3 DNA is TGTGCCAGCAGCTCCGGACAGTTAATATACGAGCAGTACTTC.

As regards this clone: This same CDR3 is encoded by further DNA sequences in the sample. The chain uses TRBV7-6 and TRBJ2-7; D may match TRBD1 or TRBD2 (5 bases each). Germline V gives CDR1 SGHVS, CDR2 FNYEAQ. The CDR3 length is 14 residues. The germline V and J ends were trimmed by 1 base and 3 bases, with 10 bases remaining between them. CDR3 DNA: TGTGCCAGCAGCTTAGATGCAGGGAGCTACGAGCAGTACTTC. Encoded protein: CASSLDAGSYEQYF.

About this clone itself: The same CDR3 is also encoded by other DNA sequences in this sample. The genes are TRBV27 and TRBJ2-5, with D maybe TRBD2 (6 bases). V was cut by 2 bases and J by 5 bases, with 12 bases left in between. The CDR3 covers 14 residues. Germline V CDR1 and CDR2: MNHEY, SMNVEV (reference sequence). The CDR3: CASSLRQAGETQYF. The DNA for the CDR3 is TGTGCCAGCAGTTTACGGCAGGCGGGGGAGACCCAGTACTTC.

The V and J genes are TRBV5-1 and TRBJ2-5; 9 nucleotides match TRBD2. The junction had 10 bases not matched to a gene; V was cut back by 2 bases and J by 5 bases. The CDR3 runs 16 residues. Germline CDR1 reads SGHRS; CDR2 reads YFSETQ. Written as DNA, the CDR3 is TGCGCCAGCAGCTTAGGGACTAGCAGATTGGGGGAGACCCAGTACTTC. Its translation: CASSLGTSRLGETQYF.

The J gene is TRBJ1-6, the V gene TRBV12-5; D might be TRBD1 (6 bases). The V gene's germline CDR1 is LGHNT and CDR2 FRNRAP. The length of the CDR3 is 15 residues. The ends were cut back, 4 bases at V and 6 bases at J, with 13 bases in the middle. The CDR3 DNA is TGTGCTAGTGGTTCCCATACGGGGGCTAATTCACCCCTCCACTTT. Amino acid sequence: CASGSHTGANSPLHF.